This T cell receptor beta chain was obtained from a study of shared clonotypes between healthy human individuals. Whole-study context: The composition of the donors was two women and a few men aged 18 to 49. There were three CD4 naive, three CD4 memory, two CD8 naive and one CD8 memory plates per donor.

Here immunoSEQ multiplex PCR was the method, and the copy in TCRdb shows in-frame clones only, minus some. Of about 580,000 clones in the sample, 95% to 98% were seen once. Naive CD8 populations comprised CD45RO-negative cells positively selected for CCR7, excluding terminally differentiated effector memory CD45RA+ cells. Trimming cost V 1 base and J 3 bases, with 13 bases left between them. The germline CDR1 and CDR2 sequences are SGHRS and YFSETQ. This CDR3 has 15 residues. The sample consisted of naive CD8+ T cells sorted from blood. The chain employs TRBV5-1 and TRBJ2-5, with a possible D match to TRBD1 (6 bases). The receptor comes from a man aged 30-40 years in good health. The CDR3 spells CASSLLGHLKETQYF. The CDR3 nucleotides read TGCGCCAGCAGCTTGCTGGGACACCTTAAAGAGACCCAGTACTTC.